This T cell receptor beta chain was identified in a study of blood T cells in healthy people across ages. General study findings and limits: Estimates of diversity drawn from one million T cells were considered underestimates. Unsorted PBMCs blocked a conclusive comparison of naive and antigen-experienced cells. Diversity of TCR beta correlated strongly with naive T cell percentage.

Looked up from germline, CDR1 is MNHEY and CDR2 is SVGAGI. There are 15 residues in the CDR3. Notes on this clonotype: Its specificity is unknown.

Together with a sample-barcoded 5' primer, a J-beta primer mix was included in a second PCR lasting roughly 7 to 11 cycles. TCRdb reprocessed the 5' RACE reads via MiXCR and lists one record per CDR3 protein. The sample contains around 620,000 distinct CDR3 sequences, roughly a quarter of which appear only once. The sequence was collected from a woman aged 65 to 85 in good health. The chain couples TRBV6-5 to TRBJ2-5; 7 positions match TRBD1. The J call may be incorrect, as the DNA end agrees better with TRBJ2-7. Sequenced material: blood. CDR3 amino acids: CASSYSGQKTYEQYF. CDR3 DNA: TGTGCCAGCAGTTACTCGGGACAGAAAACCTACGAGCAGTACTTC.